A few counts support the clone carrying this T cell receptor (beta chain). As to treatment: randomized to nivolumab then ipilimumab (arm A) or the reverse (arm B). Patients had received no earlier DNA-damaging chemotherapy. Sorted cells were live CD3+CD8+, lacking CD19 and CD56, from PBMCs. The data were obtained in a study of sequential checkpoint blockade in melanoma. This CDR3 has 14 amino acids. Germline CDR1 is SGHVS and CDR2 is FNYEAQ. The V and J ends lost 5 bases and 0 bases respectively, with 8 bases between them. The repertoire was sequenced with immunoSEQ multiplex PCR; TCRdb's copy has only in-frame clones and lacks some. The table records about 20,000 clones, approximately 73% of them present only once.

The source material was CD8+ T cells sorted from blood (inferred from file names), sampled from a patient given nivolumab and ipilimumab in sequence. This TCR was sampled from a human donor with melanoma. The V gene is TRBV7-6, the J gene TRBJ1-5; D is possibly TRBD1 (6 bases). CDR3 sequence reads: CASSKTGSNQPQHF. The CDR3, as DNA: TGTGCCAGCAGCAAGACAGGTAGCAATCAGCCCCAGCATTTT.